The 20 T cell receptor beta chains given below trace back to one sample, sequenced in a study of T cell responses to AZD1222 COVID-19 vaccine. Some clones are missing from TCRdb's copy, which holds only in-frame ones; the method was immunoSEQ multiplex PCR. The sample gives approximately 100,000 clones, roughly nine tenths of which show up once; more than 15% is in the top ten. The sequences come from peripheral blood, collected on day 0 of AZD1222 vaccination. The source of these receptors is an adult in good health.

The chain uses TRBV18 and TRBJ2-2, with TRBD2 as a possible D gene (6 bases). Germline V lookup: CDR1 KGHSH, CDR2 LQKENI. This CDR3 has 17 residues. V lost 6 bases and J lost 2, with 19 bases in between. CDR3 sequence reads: CASSQQYQDYNTGELFF. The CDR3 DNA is TGTGCCAGCTCTCAACAGTACCAGGACTACAACACCGGGGAGCTGTTTTTT.

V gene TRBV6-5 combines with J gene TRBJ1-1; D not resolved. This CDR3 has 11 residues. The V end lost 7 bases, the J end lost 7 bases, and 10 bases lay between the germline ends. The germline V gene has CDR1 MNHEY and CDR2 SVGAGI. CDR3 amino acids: CASTLSGEAFF. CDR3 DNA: TGTGCCAGCACCCTATCCGGTGAAGCTTTCTTT.

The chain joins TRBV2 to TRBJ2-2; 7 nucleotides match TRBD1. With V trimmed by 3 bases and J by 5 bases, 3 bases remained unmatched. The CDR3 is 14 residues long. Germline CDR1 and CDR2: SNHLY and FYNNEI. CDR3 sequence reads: CASSEDRSTGELFF. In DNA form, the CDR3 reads TGTGCCAGCAGTGAGGACAGGAGTACCGGGGAGCTGTTTTTT.

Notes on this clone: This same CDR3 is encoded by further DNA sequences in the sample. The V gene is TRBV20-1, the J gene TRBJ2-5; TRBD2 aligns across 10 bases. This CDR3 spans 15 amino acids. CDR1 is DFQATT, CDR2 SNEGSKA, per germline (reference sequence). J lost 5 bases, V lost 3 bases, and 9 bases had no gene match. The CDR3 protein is CSASRSSGSGETQYF. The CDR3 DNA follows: TGCAGTGCTAGTAGGTCTAGCGGGAGTGGGGAGACCCAGTACTTC.

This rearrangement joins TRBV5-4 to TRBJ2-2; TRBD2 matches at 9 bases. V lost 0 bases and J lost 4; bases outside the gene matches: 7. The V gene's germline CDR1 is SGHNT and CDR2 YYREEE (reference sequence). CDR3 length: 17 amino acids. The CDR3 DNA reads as TGTGCCAGCAGCTTGGGAGCGGGAGGCCCCACCACCGGGGAGCTGTTTTTT. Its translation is CASSLGAGGPTTGELFF.

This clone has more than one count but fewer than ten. The CDR3 sequence is CASSIGSGLNEKLFF. As DNA, the CDR3 is TGTGCCAGTAGTATCGGCTCAGGTCTTAATGAAAAACTGTTTTTT. The chain is built from TRBV19 and TRBJ1-4; D not certain. V lost 3 bases and J lost 4, with 12 bases in between. CDR3 length: 15 amino acids. The germline V gene encodes CDR1 LNHDA and CDR2 SQIVND (reference sequence).

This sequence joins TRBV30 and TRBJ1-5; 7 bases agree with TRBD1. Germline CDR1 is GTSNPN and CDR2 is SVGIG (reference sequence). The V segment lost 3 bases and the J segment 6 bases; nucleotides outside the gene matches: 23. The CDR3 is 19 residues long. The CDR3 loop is CAWRAKENRGLMAGQPQHF. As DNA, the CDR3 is TGTGCCTGGAGGGCGAAGGAGAACAGGGGCTTGATGGCGGGTCAGCCCCAGCATTTT.

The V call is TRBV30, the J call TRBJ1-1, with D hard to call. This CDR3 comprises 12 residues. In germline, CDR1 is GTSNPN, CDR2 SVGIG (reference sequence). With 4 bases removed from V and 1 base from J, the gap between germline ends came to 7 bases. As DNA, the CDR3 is TGTGCCTGGACGGGTTCGAACACTGAAGCTTTCTTT. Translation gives CAWTGSNTEAFF.

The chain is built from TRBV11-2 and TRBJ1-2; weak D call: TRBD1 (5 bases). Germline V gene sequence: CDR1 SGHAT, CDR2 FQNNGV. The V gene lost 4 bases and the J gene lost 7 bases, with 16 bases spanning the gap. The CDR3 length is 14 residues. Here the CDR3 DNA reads TGTGCCAGCAGCTCCCACGGGGGGGTGGGTGGCTACACCTTC. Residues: CASSSHGGVGGYTF.

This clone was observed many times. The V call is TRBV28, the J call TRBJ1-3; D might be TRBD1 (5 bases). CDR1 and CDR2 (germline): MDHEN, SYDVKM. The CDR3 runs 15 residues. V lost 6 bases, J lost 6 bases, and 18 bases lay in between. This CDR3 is CASSQSYEGANTIYF. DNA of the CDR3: TGTGCCAGCAGCCAAAGCTATGAAGGGGCAAACACCATATATTTT.

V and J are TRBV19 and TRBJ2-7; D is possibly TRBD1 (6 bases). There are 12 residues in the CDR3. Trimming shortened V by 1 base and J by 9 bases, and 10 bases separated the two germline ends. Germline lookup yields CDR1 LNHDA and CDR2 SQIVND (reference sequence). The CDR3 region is CASSIARGLQYF. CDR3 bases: TGTGCCAGTAGTATAGCCAGGGGCCTGCAGTACTTC.

CDR3 region: CASSQGQGFIATNEKLFF. The CDR3 DNA follows: TGCGCCAGCAGCCAGGGACAGGGGTTCATCGCAACTAATGAAAAACTGTTTTTT. This chain joins TRBV5-1 and TRBJ1-4, with 10 bases lining up with TRBD1. The trim removed 4 bases at V and 0 bases at J, leaving 9 bases unmatched. Germline V gene lookup returns CDR1 SGHRS and CDR2 YFSETQ. CDR3 length equals 18 residues.

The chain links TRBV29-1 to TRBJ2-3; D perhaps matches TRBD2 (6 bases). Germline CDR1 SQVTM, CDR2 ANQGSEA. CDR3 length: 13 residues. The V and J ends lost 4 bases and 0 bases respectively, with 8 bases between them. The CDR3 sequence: CSVGAGSTDTQYF. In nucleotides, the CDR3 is TGCAGCGTTGGCGCGGGGAGCACAGATACGCAGTATTTT.

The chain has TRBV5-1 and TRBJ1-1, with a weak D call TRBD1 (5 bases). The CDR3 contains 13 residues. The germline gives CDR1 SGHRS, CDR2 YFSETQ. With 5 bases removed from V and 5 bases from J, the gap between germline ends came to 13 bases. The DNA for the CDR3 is TGCGCCAGCAGTCGACACGGGGGAACTGAAGCTTTCTTT. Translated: CASSRHGGTEAFF.

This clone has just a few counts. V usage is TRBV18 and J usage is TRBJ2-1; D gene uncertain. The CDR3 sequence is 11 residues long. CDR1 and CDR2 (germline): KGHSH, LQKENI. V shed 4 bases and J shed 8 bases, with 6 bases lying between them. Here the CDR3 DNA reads TGTGCCAGCTCACAGACTCATGAGCAGTTCTTC. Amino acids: CASSQTHEQFF.

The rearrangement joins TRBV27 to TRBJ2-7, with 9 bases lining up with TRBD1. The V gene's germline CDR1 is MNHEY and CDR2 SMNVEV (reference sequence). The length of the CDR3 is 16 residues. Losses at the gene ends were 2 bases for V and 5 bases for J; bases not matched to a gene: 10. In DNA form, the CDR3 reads TGTGCCAGCAGTTTAGCCCCCGGGACAGGGACCCACGAGCAGTACTTC. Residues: CASSLAPGTGTHEQYF.

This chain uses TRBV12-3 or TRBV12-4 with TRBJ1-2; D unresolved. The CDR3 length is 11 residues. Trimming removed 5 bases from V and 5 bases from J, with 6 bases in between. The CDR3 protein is CASSDAYGYTF. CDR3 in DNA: TGTGCCAGCAGTGACGCGTATGGCTACACCTTC.

The DNA for the CDR3 is TGCAGCGTTGAGGGCTTAGGCGAGCAGTACTTC. Residues: CSVEGLGEQYF. This chain connects TRBV29-1 to TRBJ2-7; D gene ambiguous. The length of the CDR3 is 11 residues. Germline values: CDR1 SQVTM, CDR2 ANQGSEA. V was clipped by 3 bases and J by 6 bases, with 9 bases between them.

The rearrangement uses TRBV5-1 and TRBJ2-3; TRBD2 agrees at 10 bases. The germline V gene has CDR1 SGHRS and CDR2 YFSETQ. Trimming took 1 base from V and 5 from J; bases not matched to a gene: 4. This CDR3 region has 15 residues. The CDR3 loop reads CASSLPSGSRDTQYF. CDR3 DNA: TGCGCCAGCAGCTTGCCTAGCGGGAGTAGAGATACGCAGTATTTT. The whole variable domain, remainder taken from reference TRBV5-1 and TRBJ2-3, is KAGVTQTPRYLIKTRGQQVTLSCSPISGHRSVSWYQQTPGQGLQFLFEYFSETQRNKGNFPGRFSGRQFSNSRSEMNVSTLELGDSALYLCASSLPSGSRDTQYFGPGTRLTVL.

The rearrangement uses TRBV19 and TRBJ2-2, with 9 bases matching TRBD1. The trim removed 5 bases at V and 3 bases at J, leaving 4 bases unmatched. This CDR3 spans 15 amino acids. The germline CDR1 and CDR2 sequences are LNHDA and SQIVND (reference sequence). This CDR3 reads CASSSGTGYTGELFF. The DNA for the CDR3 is TGTGCCAGTAGTTCCGGGACAGGGTACACCGGGGAGCTGTTTTTT.